The sequence of this T cell receptor (beta chain) was determined in a study of T cell responses to AZD1222 COVID-19 vaccine. Sequenced by immunoSEQ multiplex PCR; TCRdb stores in-frame clones only, minus some. The data show 100,000 to 150,000 clones, with roughly 92% seen just once and around 1.7% held by the top ten. V shed 6 bases, J shed 7 bases, and the junction held 6 bases outside the gene matches. CDR1 is WNHNN and CDR2 is SYGVQD in the germline V gene (reference sequence). The CDR3 runs 14 residues. Concerning this clone itself: Its antigen is unknown.

Notes on the study in general: Spike-specific TCR breadth and depth grew following two AZD1222 doses. Just a handful of AZD1222 recipients tested seropositive at baseline. Variant regions that are unmutated are reportedly the target of nearly half of spike-specific TCRs. Donors in the cohort were predominantly white British and more often female, and clonal diversity was possibly underestimated.

The material was peripheral blood, obtained on day 0 of AZD1222 vaccination. This clonotype originated in an adult in good health. V and J are TRBV10-1 and TRBJ1-2; 12 nucleotides align to TRBD1. The CDR3 nucleotides are TGCGCCAGCAGGGGACAGGGGGCGGATTTTGGCTACACCTTC. It translates to CASRGQGADFGYTF.